One and the same sample provided the 25 T cell receptor beta chains below, sequenced in a study of human T cells and chemical hapten exposure. One entry per CDR3 protein, called by TCRdb with MiXCR from the RACE reads. The data contain more than 85,000 distinct CDR3 sequences, around 7.9% of them singletons. Documented time point: pre-sensitization, week 0. Sample treatment: therapeutic diphenylcyclopropenone sensitization with weekly scalp DPC. Source: whole blood, taken in connection with sensitization to the hapten diphenylcyclopropenone (DPC). The source of these receptors is a man aged 35 to 55 with alopecia areata. Some clones in this sample may be carry-over from other donors' samples.

This clonotype has ten or more counts. The chain uses TRBV6-2 or TRBV6-3 and TRBJ1-5; weak D call: TRBD1 (5 bases). The length of the CDR3 is 12 residues. Trimming took off 5 bases at V and 6 bases at J, with 8 bases between the two ends. From germline, CDR1 is MNHEY and CDR2 SVGEGT. The CDR3 DNA follows: TGTGCCAGCAGTACGACAGTTCAGCCCCAGCATTTT. Protein: CASSTTVQPQHF.

J is TRBJ2-3 and V is TRBV20-1; 15 bases fit TRBD2. V trimming: 3 bases; J trimming: 4 bases; junction bases outside the gene matches: 14. Germline V gene data show CDR1 as DFQATT and CDR2 as SNEGSKA (reference sequence). The CDR3 covers 19 residues. The chain's CDR3 is CSASSPGLAGGHGADTQYF. CDR3 coding DNA: TGCAGTGCTAGTTCCCCGGGACTAGCGGGAGGTCACGGCGCAGATACGCAGTATTTT.

In its sample, this clonotype was seen many times. The V gene is TRBV6-1, the J gene TRBJ1-1; 7 nucleotides match TRBD1. Germline lookup yields CDR1 MNHNS and CDR2 SASEGT. V was pared by 7 bases and J by 5 bases, with 7 bases of the junction left unmatched. The CDR3 consists of 13 residues. The DNA of the CDR3 is TGTGCCAGCACGGAAGCAGGGGGAACTGAAGCTTTCTTT. Protein product: CASTEAGGTEAFF.

This chain connects TRBV6-6 to TRBJ2-5; the D is unclear. The CDR3 has 15 residues. Germline V gene lookup returns CDR1 MNHNY and CDR2 SVGAGI (reference sequence). The ends were cut back, 8 bases at V and 0 bases at J, with 16 bases in the middle. The DNA of the CDR3 is TGTGCCAGCGTAGCCAATCCCCAGTACCAAGAGACCCAGTACTTC. Residues: CASVANPQYQETQYF.

At least ten counts were recorded for this clonotype. V gene TRBV28 combines with J gene TRBJ2-5, with 7 bases matching TRBD2. Germline V gene sequence: CDR1 MDHEN, CDR2 SYDVKM. This CDR3 spans 16 amino acids. V lost 3 bases and J lost 5; bases outside the gene matches: 12. The CDR3 nucleotides read TGTGCCAGCAGTTTTCGGAAGGGAGGGGCGGGGGAGACCCAGTACTTC. The encoded protein is CASSFRKGGAGETQYF.

In this sample, this clonotype turned up many times. The V call is TRBV7-3, the J call TRBJ2-6; D remains unclear. CDR1 is SGHTA, CDR2 FQGTGA, per germline. The V end lost 0 bases, the J end lost 1 base, and 10 bases lay between the germline ends. The CDR3 runs 17 residues. The CDR3 sequence: CASSLTGSASGANVLTF. In DNA form, the CDR3 reads TGTGCCAGCAGCTTAACTGGTTCAGCGTCTGGGGCCAACGTCCTGACTTTC.

This chain uses TRBV28 with TRBJ2-7; either TRBD1 or TRBD2 may fit D (5 bases each). From germline, CDR1 is MDHEN and CDR2 SYDVKM. V lost 6 bases and J 5 bases, leaving 11 bases between the germline ends. The CDR3 totals 12 residues. CDR3 in DNA: TGTGCCAGCAGCCGGGGCTTCCACGAGCAGTACTTC. Translation gives CASSRGFHEQYF.

The table lists this clonotype with many counts. V and J are TRBV29-1 and TRBJ1-2, with 7 bases matching TRBD1. Per the germline V gene, CDR1 is SQVTM and CDR2 is ANQGSEA. The CDR3 is 13 amino acids. The V gene end was trimmed by 3 bases and the J gene end by 5 bases; junction bases not matched to a gene: 6. The CDR3 DNA is TGCAGCGTTGAGACCGGGACAGTGTATGGCTACACCTTC. Residues: CSVETGTVYGYTF.

V and J are TRBV10-3 and TRBJ2-7, with TRBD1 matching 10 bases. V was pared by 4 bases and J by 0 bases, with 0 bases of the junction left unmatched. The germline CDR1 and CDR2 sequences are ENHRY and SYGVKD. This CDR3 comprises 14 residues. CDR3 nucleotides: TGTGCCATCAGTGGGGACAGGGGCTCCTACGAGCAGTACTTC. Protein sequence: CAISGDRGSYEQYF.

In its sample, this clonotype was seen many times. The rearrangement links TRBV18 to TRBJ2-1; D perhaps matches TRBD2 (5 bases). Germline-derived CDR1 and CDR2 are KGHSH and LQKENI. The CDR3 has 12 residues. Deletions cut 3 bases from V and 9 bases from J, with 9 bases between. CDR3 bases: TGTGCCAGCTCACCCCTAGGGAGTGAGCAGTTCTTC. It yields the protein CASSPLGSEQFF.

This clonotype was detected only a few times. This sequence joins TRBV18 and TRBJ2-1, with D possibly matching TRBD1 (5 bases). CDR1 is KGHSH and CDR2 is LQKENI in the germline V gene. The CDR3 is 13 residues long. Trimming cost V 3 bases and J 6 bases, with 9 bases left between them. The CDR3 region is CASSPRQTNEQFF. CDR3 sequence (DNA): TGTGCCAGCTCACCCAGACAGACCAATGAGCAGTTCTTC. The full variable domain, rest sourced from reference TRBV18 and TRBJ2-1, is NAGVMQNPRHLVRRRGQEARLRCSPMKGHSHVYWYRQLPEEGLKFMVYLQKENIIDESGMPKERFSAEFPKEGPSILRIQQVVRGDSAAYFCASSPRQTNEQFFGPGTRLTVL.

This chain connects TRBV6-2 or TRBV6-3 to TRBJ2-2; 13 nucleotides line up with TRBD2. Germline V lookup: CDR1 MNHEY, CDR2 SVGEGT. The CDR3 has 20 residues. Trimming cost V 4 bases and J 1 base; bases outside gene matches: 12. CDR3 loop: CASSSNRGTSGTLNTGELFF. DNA for the CDR3: TGTGCCAGCAGTTCAAATCGAGGGACTAGCGGGACCTTGAACACCGGGGAGCTGTTTTTT.

The chain combines TRBV6-6 with TRBJ2-7; 11 positions agree with TRBD2. The CDR3 totals 14 residues. The junction had 14 bases not matched to a gene; V was cut back by 11 bases and J by 8 bases. The germline V gene has CDR1 MNHNY and CDR2 SVGAGI (reference sequence). This chain's CDR3 is CARPSSGRLFQQYV. The DNA of the CDR3 is TGTGCCCGCCCATCTAGCGGGAGGTTATTCCAGCAGTACGTC.

This clonotype has ten or more counts. Here the CDR3 DNA reads TGTGCCAGCAGCAGACCCCCCGTCGCTGAAGCTTTCTTT. This encodes CASSRPPVAEAFF. The V and J genes are TRBV7-2 and TRBJ1-1; no reliable D call. The germline gives CDR1 SGHTA, CDR2 FQGNSA. V was trimmed by 5 bases and J by 6 bases, leaving 13 bases between them. The CDR3 length is 13 residues.

The chain uses TRBV5-4 and TRBJ2-5; weak D call: TRBD1 (5 bases). V lost 4 bases and J 3 bases, leaving 13 bases between the germline ends. Germline V lookup: CDR1 SGHNT, CDR2 YYREEE (reference sequence). This CDR3 spans 14 amino acids. Written as DNA, the CDR3 is TGTGCCAGCAGCCCAGATGACAGAGAAGAGACCCAGTACTTC. The encoded protein is CASSPDDREETQYF.

This clonotype occurred many times. J is TRBJ2-5 and V is TRBV20-1; 9 bases agree with TRBD2. After removal of 7 bases from V and 3 bases from J, the junction contained 12 bases not matched to a gene. Per the germline V gene, CDR1 is DFQATT and CDR2 is SNEGSKA (reference sequence). This CDR3 is built from 15 residues. The CDR3, as DNA: TGCAGTGTTACGCCGGGGCTAGCGGGAAAAGAGACCCAGTACTTC. Encoded protein: CSVTPGLAGKETQYF.

This clonotype appeared many times. The gene calls are TRBV6-5 and TRBJ1-6; 11 positions agree with TRBD1. J lost 9 bases, V lost 7 bases, and 5 bases had no gene match. Per germline, CDR1 MNHEY and CDR2 SVGAGI. The CDR3 has 14 residues. CDR3 sequence: CASTPGQGVSPLHF. In DNA, the CDR3 is TGTGCCAGCACCCCGGGACAGGGGGTTTCACCCCTCCACTTT.

The chain employs TRBV20-1 and TRBJ2-3; a weak D match, TRBD1 (6 bases). The CDR3 contains 15 residues. Trimming removed 7 bases from V and 0 bases from J, with 17 bases in between. CDR1 is DFQATT and CDR2 is SNEGSKA in the germline V gene (reference sequence). In nucleotides, the CDR3 is TGCAGTGTTCAGACCACAGGGCATAGCACAGATACGCAGTATTTT. Translating gives CSVQTTGHSTDTQYF.

This chain connects TRBV7-2 to TRBJ1-5, with TRBD1 as a possible D gene (5 bases). V was clipped by 4 bases and J by 1 base, with 14 bases between them. Germline assignment: CDR1 SGHTA and CDR2 FQGNSA. The CDR3 totals 16 residues. CDR3 sequence reads: CASSSRSGGSNQPQHF. In DNA form, the CDR3 reads TGTGCCAGCAGCTCACGCTCCGGGGGAAGCAATCAGCCCCAGCATTTT.

This clonotype was detected many times. V usage is TRBV19 and J usage is TRBJ2-1; 9 bases align to TRBD2. The V and J ends lost 5 bases and 4 bases, in that order; junction bases with no gene match: 6. The germline CDR1 and CDR2 sequences are LNHDA and SQIVND (reference sequence). The CDR3 totals 15 residues. The DNA for the CDR3 is TGTGCCAGTAGTGGAGTTAGCGGGGGTTACAATGAGCAGTTCTTC. Protein sequence: CASSGVSGGYNEQFF.

This clonotype was detected ten times or more. The chain employs TRBV28 and TRBJ2-7; tentatively, D is TRBD1 or TRBD2 (5 bases each). The germline CDR1 and CDR2 sequences are MDHEN and SYDVKM. V was pared by 6 bases and J by 9 bases, with 18 bases between. This CDR3 is 13 amino acids long. CDR3 sequence reads: CASSTTGTHRQYV. DNA of the CDR3: TGTGCCAGCAGCACTACCGGGACCCACAGGCAGTACGTC.

The chain recombines TRBV7-2 with TRBJ1-2; D call uncertain. Trimming shortened V by 2 bases and J by 2 bases, and 9 bases separated the two germline ends. The germline gives CDR1 SGHTA, CDR2 FQGNSA. This CDR3 region has 14 residues. CDR3 protein: CASSLWNRNYGYTF. The CDR3 region has the DNA TGTGCCAGCAGCTTATGGAACAGAAACTATGGCTACACCTTC.

Ten or more counts support this clonotype. The chain links TRBV11-1 to TRBJ2-3; 10 positions agree with TRBD1. This CDR3 is built from 14 residues. V dropped 5 bases and J dropped 6; count of bases not matched to a gene: 5. Germline CDR1 and CDR2: SGHAT and FQDESV (reference sequence). The CDR3 sequence: CASSSRDRGDTQYF. CDR3 coding DNA: TGTGCCAGCAGCAGCCGGGACAGGGGCGATACGCAGTATTTT. Together with reference TRBV11-1 and TRBJ2-3, the CDR3 gives the full variable domain: EAEVAQSPRYKITEKSQAVAFWCDPISGHATLYWYRQILGQGPELLVQFQDESVVDDSQLPKDRFSAERLKGVDSTLKIQPAELGDSAMYLCASSSRDRGDTQYFGPGTRLTVL.

This clonotype has a count of ten or more. The gene calls are TRBV6-2 or TRBV6-3 and TRBJ1-5; D remains ambiguous. The CDR3 totals 14 residues. The germline V gene has CDR1 MNHEY and CDR2 SVGEGT. V was trimmed by 6 bases and J by 6 bases, leaving 15 bases between them. The CDR3 protein is CASRGEDGLQPQHF. As DNA, the CDR3 is TGTGCCAGCAGAGGAGAGGACGGCCTTCAGCCCCAGCATTTT.

There are a few counts of this clonotype. The rearrangement joins TRBV6-6 to TRBJ1-5, with D possibly matching TRBD1 (5 bases). The CDR3 runs 16 residues. Germline V gene data show CDR1 as MNHNY and CDR2 as SVGAGI (reference sequence). The V gene lost 2 bases and the J gene lost 0 bases, with 11 bases spanning the gap. CDR3 loop: CASSYRPRDSNQPQHF. As DNA, the CDR3 is TGTGCCAGCAGTTACCGCCCCAGGGATAGCAATCAGCCCCAGCATTTT.